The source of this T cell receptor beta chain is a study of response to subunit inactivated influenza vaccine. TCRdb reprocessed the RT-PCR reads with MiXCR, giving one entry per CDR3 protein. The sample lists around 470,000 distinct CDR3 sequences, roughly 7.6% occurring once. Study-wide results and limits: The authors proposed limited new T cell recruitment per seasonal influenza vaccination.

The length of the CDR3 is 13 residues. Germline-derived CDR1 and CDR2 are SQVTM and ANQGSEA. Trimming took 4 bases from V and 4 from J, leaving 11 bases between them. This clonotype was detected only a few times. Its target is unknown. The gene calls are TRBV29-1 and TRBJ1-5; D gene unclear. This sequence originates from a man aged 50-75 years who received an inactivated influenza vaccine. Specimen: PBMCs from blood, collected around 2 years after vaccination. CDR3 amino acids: CSVAETGNQPQHF. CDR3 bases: TGCAGCGTTGCCGAGACGGGAAATCAGCCCCAGCATTTT.